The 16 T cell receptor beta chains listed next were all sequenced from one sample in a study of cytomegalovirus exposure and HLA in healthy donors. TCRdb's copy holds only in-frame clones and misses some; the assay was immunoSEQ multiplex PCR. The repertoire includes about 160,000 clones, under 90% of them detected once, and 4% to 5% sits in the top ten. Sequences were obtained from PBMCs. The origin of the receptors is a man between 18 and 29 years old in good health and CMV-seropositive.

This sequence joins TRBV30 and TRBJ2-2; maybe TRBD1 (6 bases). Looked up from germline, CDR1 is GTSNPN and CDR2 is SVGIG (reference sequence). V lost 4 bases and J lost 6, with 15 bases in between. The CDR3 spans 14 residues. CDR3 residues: CAWKVTGFAGELFF. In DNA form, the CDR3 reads TGTGCCTGGAAAGTTACAGGGTTCGCCGGGGAGCTGTTTTTT. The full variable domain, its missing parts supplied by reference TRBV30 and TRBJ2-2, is SQTIHQWPATLVQPVGSPLSLECTVEGTSNPNLYWYRQAAGRGLQLLFYSVGIGQISSEVPQNLSASRPQDRQFILSSKKLLLSDSGFYLCAWKVTGFAGELFFGEGSRLTVL.

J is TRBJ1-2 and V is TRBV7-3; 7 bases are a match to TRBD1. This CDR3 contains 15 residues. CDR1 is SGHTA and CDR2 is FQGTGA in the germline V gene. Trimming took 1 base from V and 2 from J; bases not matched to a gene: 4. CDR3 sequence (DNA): TGTGCCAGCAGCTTAATGGTGGACAGGAACTATGGCTACACCTTC. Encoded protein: CASSLMVDRNYGYTF.

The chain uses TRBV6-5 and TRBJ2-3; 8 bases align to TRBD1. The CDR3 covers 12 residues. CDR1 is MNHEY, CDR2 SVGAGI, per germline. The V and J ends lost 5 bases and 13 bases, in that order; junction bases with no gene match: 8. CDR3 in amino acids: CASSRPGGSKYF. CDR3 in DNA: TGTGCCAGCAGTCGACCAGGGGGCAGCAAGTATTTT.

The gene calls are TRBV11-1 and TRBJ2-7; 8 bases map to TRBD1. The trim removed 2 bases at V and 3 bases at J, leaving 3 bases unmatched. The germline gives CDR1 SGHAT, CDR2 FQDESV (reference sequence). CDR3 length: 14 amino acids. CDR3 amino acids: CASSLMTGDYEQYF. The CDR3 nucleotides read TGTGCCAGCAGCTTAATGACAGGGGACTACGAGCAGTACTTC.

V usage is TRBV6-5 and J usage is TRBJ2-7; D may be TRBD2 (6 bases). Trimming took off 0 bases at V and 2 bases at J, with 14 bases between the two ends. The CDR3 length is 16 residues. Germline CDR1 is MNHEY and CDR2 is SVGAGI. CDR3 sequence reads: CASSYSILATAYEQYF. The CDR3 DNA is TGTGCCAGCAGTTACTCGATCCTAGCGACGGCCTACGAGCAGTACTTC.

The CDR3 coding sequence is TGCGCCAGCAACAGCGGGAGGGCATCGGCAGATACGCAGTATTTT. This translates into CASNSGRASADTQYF. The genes are TRBV4-1 and TRBJ2-3, with TRBD2 identical over 10 bases. Trimming at V came to 7 bases and at J to 4 bases, leaving 8 bases not matched to a gene. This CDR3 contains 15 residues. Germline V gene data show CDR1 as MGHRA and CDR2 as YSYEKL.

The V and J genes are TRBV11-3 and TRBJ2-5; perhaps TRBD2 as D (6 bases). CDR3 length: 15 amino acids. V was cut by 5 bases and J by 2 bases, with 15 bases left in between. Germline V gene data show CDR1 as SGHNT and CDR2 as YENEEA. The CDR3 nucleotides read TGTGCCAGCAGCCCTATGGCGGGGAATCAAGAGACCCAGTACTTC. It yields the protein CASSPMAGNQETQYF. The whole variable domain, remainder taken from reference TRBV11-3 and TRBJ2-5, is EAGVVQSPRYKIIEKKQPVAFWCNPISGHNTLYWYLQNLGQGPELLIRYENEEAVDDSQLPKDRFSAERLKGVDSTLKIQPAELGDSAVYLCASSPMAGNQETQYFGPGTRLLVL.

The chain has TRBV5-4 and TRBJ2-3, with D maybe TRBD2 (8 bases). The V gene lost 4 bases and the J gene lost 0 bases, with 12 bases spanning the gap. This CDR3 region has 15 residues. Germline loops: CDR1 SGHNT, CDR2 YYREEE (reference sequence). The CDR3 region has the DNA TGTGCCAGCAGCCGGGAGGGGGCCAGCACAGATACGCAGTATTTT. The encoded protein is CASSREGASTDTQYF.

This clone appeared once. CDR3 in amino acids: CASSTLKGPYNEQFF. The CDR3, as DNA: TGTGCCAGCAGCACTCTTAAGGGGCCTTACAATGAGCAGTTCTTC. The rearrangement links TRBV13 to TRBJ2-1; TRBD1 might be the D (5 bases). Germline values: CDR1 PRHDT, CDR2 FYEKMQ (reference sequence). The CDR3 loop spans 15 amino acids. V was trimmed by 5 bases and J by 4 bases, leaving 15 bases between them.

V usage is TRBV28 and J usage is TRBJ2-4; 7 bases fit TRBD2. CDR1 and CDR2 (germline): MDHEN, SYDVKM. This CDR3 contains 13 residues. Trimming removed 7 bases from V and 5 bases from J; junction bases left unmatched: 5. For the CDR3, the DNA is TGTGCCAGCACAGAAGCGGGGCAAAACATTCAGTACTTC. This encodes CASTEAGQNIQYF.

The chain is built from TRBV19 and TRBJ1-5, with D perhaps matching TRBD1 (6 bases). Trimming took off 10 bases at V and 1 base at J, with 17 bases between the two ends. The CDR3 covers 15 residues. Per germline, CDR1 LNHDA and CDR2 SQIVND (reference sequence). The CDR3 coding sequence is TGTGCCACCAAACGGATGGGGGCGAGCAATCAGCCCCAGCATTTT. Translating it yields CATKRMGASNQPQHF.

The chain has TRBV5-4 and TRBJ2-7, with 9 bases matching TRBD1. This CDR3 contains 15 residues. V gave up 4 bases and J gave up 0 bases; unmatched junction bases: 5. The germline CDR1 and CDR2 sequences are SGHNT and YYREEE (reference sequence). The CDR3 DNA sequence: TGTGCCAGCAGCCTCGGGACAGGGCGCTCCTACGAGCAGTACTTC. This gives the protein CASSLGTGRSYEQYF.

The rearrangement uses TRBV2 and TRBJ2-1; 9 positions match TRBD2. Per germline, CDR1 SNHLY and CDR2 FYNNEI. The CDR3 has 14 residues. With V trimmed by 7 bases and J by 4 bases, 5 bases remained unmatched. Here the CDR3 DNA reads TGTGCCAGCACCAGCGGGAGGAATTACAATGAGCAGTTCTTC. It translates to CASTSGRNYNEQFF.

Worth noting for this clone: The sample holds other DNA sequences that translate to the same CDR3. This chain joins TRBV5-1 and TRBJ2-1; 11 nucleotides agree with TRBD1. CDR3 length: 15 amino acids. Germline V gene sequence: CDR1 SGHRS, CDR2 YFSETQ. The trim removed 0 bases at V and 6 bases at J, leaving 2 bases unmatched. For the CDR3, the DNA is TGCGCCAGCAGCTTGGCGGGGACAGGGGGCAATGAGCAGTTCTTC. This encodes CASSLAGTGGNEQFF.

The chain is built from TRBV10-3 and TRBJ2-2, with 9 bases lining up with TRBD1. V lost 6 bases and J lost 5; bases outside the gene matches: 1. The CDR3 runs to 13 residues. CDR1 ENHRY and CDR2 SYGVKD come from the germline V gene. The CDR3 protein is CAIRGQGTGELFF. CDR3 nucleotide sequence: TGTGCCATCAGAGGACAGGGGACCGGGGAGCTGTTTTTT.

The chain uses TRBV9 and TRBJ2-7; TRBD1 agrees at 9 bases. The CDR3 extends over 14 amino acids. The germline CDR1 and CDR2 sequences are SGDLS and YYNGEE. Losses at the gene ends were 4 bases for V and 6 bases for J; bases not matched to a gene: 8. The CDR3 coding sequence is TGTGCCAGCAGCCCTCGGGGGACAGGGCGCGAGCAGTACTTC. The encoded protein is CASSPRGTGREQYF.